This TCR beta chain was identified in a study of blood T cell repertoires in COVID-19. V lost 4 bases to trimming and J lost 11 bases, with 15 bases between them. The CDR3 length is 13 residues. CDR1 MGHRA and CDR2 YSYEKL come from the germline V gene. Repertoires were generated with immunoSEQ multiplex PCR, while TCRdb's copy carries only in-frame clones and drops some. The table shows 200,000 to 250,000 clones, with 88% occurring only once. The TCR sequence derives from a woman in her sixties or seventies with acute or convalescent COVID-19. This sequence joins TRBV4-1 and TRBJ1-5, with no clear D. Sequencing input: peripheral blood. CDR3 in DNA: TGCGCCAGCAGCCTGCCGGGTAGCCGTACCCAGCATTTT. Protein product: CASSLPGSRTQHF.